Reported below is one T cell receptor (beta chain). One Seattle source followed patients from active infection through their disease course. Trimming removed 4 bases from V and 8 bases from J, with 11 bases in between. Per the germline V gene, CDR1 is SEHNR and CDR2 is FQNEAQ (reference sequence). CDR3 length equals 12 residues. This sample is part of a study of blood T cell repertoires in COVID-19. Study summary: The origin of the acute and convalescent COVID-19 samples was the United States, Italy and Spain.

Original methodology: Amplification with reference gene primers provided the estimates of nucleated cell counts. The data were produced by immunoSEQ multiplex PCR, yet TCRdb's version contains in-frame clones alone and is incomplete. V, J and clone size reflect that table, while D and trimming were determined from the DNA. The sample lists some 120,000 clones; 75% to 90% were seen once. The TCR sequence derives from a woman aged 80 or over with COVID-19, enrolled during active disease. The rearrangement uses TRBV7-9 and TRBJ1-1; D is uncertain. Sequenced input: peripheral blood. The CDR3 sequence: CASSSLGPEAFF. Here the CDR3 DNA reads TGTGCCAGCAGCTCCTTGGGCCCCGAAGCTTTCTTT.